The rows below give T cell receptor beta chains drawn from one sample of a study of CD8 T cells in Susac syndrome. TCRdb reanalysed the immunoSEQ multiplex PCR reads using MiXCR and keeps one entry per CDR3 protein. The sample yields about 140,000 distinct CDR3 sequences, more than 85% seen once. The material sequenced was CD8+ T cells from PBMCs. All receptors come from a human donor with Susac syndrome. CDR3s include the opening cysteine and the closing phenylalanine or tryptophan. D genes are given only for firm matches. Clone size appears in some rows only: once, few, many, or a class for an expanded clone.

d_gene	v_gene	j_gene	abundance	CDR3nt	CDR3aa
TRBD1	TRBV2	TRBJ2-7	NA	TGTGCCAGCAGTGACCCGGGACAGGGCACCTACGAGCAGTACTTC	CASSDPGQGTYEQYF
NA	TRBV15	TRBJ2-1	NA	TGTGCCACCAGCAGAGATAAGGGCTCCTACAATGAGCAGTTCTTC	CATSRDKGSYNEQFF
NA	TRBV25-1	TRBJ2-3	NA	TGTGCCAGCAGTGAAGACCTATCTAGCACAGATACGCAGTATTTT	CASSEDLSSTDTQYF
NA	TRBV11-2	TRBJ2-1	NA	TGTGCCAGCAGCTTGTACTCACTTGGGGACCACAATGAGCAGTTCTTC	CASSLYSLGDHNEQFF
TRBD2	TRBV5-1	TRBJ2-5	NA	TGCGCCAGCAGATGGGAGGGGTGGCAAGAGACCCAGTACTTC	CASRWEGWQETQYF
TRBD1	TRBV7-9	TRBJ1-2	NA	TGTGCCAGCAGCCCAGATACAGGACAGGACTATGGCCACACCTTC	CASSPDTGQDYGHTF
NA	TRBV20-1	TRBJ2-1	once	TGCAGTGCTAGAGCCGGGACGGGAACGGGCAATGAGCAGTTCTTC	CSARAGTGTGNEQFF
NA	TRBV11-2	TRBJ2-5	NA	TGTGCCAGCAGCTGGAACAGGGTAGAGACCCAGTACTTC	CASSWNRVETQYF
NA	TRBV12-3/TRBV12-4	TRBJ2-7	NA	TGTGCCAGCAGTTTATCCGGACTCTTCTACGAGCAGTACTTC	CASSLSGLFYEQYF
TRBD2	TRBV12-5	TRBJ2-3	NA	TGTGCCCTAGTTGAGGCTAGCGGGAGCACAGATACGCAGTATTTT	CALVEASGSTDTQYF
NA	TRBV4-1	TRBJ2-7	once	TGCGCCAGCAGCCAAGATTTCACTAGCATTGGCTACGAGCAGTACTTC	CASSQDFTSIGYEQYF
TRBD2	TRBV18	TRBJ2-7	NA	TGTGCCAGCTCACCACCGCCGGGGGGGCACGAGCAGTACTTC	CASSPPPGGHEQYF
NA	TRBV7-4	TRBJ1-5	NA	TGTGCCAGGCCCCCGGGAGATCAGCCCCAGCATTTT	CARPPGDQPQHF
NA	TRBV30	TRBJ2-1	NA	TGTGCCTGGAGTAGTGCAGGATACAATGAGCAGTTCTTC	CAWSSAGYNEQFF
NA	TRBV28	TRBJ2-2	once	TGTGCCAGCAGTCGTTACCGGGGAGGTAGGACCGGGGAGCTGTTTTTT	CASSRYRGGRTGELFF
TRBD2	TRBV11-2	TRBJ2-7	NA	TGTGCCAGCAGCTCCCGGGACTACTTATACGAGCAGTACTTC	CASSSRDYLYEQYF
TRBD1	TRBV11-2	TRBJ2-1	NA	TGTGCCAGCAGCCAGCCGGGACAGGGAAGCTCCTACAATGAGCAGTTCTTC	CASSQPGQGSSYNEQFF
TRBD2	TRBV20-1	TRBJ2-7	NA	TGCAGTGCTAGATCAGGGCGGGAGGACTACGAGCAGTACTTC	CSARSGREDYEQYF
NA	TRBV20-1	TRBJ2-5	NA	TGCAGTGCTAGAGTTCTAGAGACCCAGTACTTC	CSARVLETQYF
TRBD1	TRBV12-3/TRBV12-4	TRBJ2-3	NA	TGTGCCAGCAGTGGGGACAGGGAAAGGGATACGCAGTATTTT	CASSGDRERDTQYF
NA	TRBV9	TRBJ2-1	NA	TGTGCCAGCAGCGTAGTTGAGGGGCACAATGAGCAGTTCTTC	CASSVVEGHNEQFF
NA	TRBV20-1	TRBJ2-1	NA	TGCAGTGCTAGAGATGGGGGAGCCTCCCAGCATTACAATGAGCAGTTCTTC	CSARDGGASQHYNEQFF
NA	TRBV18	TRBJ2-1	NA	TGTGCCAGCTCACCGGATTGGGGGAGCTCCTACAATGAGCAGTTCTTC	CASSPDWGSSYNEQFF
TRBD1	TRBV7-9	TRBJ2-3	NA	TGTGCCAGCTGGAGACAGGGGGCCACAGATACGCAGTATTTT	CASWRQGATDTQYF
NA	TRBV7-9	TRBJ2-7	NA	TGTGCCAGCAGTGGGGGGCGACGTGAAGGCGAGCAGTACTTC	CASSGGRREGEQYF
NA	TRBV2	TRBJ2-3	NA	TGTGCCAGCAGTGCCCTCTCTACCGGGACAGATACGCAGTATTTT	CASSALSTGTDTQYF
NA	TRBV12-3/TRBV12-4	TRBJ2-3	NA	TGTGCCAGCACCTTTGGGGGAGCAACAAATACGCAGTATTTT	CASTFGGATNTQYF
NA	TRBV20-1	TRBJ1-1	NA	TGCAGTGCTAGTAGAGGATCTGAAGCTTTCTTT	CSASRGSEAFF
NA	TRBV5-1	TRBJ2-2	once	TGCGCCAGCAGCTTGTATCCGGGTACCACCGGGGAGCTGTTTTTT	CASSLYPGTTGELFF
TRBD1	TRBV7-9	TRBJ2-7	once	TGTGCCAGCAGCCCACTCGACAGGGACGAGCAGTACTTC	CASSPLDRDEQYF
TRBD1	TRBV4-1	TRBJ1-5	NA	TGCGCCAGCAGCCTAGACAGGGGGATTGGGAGCAATCAGCCCCAGCATTTT	CASSLDRGIGSNQPQHF
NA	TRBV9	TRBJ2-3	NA	TGTGCCAGCAGCACTCGTTCCAGCGAACCTAGCACAGATACGCAGTATTTT	CASSTRSSEPSTDTQYF
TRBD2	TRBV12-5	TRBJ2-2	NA	TGTGCTAGTGGCTACCCGGGACTATCGATAAACACCGGGGAGCTGTTTTTT	CASGYPGLSINTGELFF
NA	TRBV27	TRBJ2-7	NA	TGTGCCAGCAGTCCCCCCTTGGGGCCATCTACTGGCGAGCAGTACTTC	CASSPPLGPSTGEQYF
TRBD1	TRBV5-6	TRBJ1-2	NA	TGTGCCAGCAGCTCCGTACAGGGGAACTATGGCTACACCTTC	CASSSVQGNYGYTF
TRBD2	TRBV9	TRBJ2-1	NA	TGTGCCAGCAGCGCCCCAGCGGGAGAGTTTGGCAATGAGCAGTTCTTC	CASSAPAGEFGNEQFF
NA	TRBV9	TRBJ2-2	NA	TGTGCCAGCAGCGTAAACGGGAGAAGCGGGGAGCTGTTTTTT	CASSVNGRSGELFF
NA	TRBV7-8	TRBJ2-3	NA	TGTGCCAGCAGCAAGGGTTCTTACACAGATACGCAGTATTTT	CASSKGSYTDTQYF
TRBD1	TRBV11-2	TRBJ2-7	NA	TGTGCCAGCAGCTACGGGACAGGGGACTACGAGCAGTACTTC	CASSYGTGDYEQYF
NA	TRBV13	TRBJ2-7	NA	TGTGCCAGCAGCGTAGGGACTGACGAGCAGTACTTC	CASSVGTDEQYF
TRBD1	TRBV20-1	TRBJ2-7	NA	TGCAGTGCTAGAGGGACAGGGGACTACGAGCAGTACTTC	CSARGTGDYEQYF
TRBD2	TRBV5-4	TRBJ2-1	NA	TGTGCCAGCACCTCCGCCCCGGGACTAGCGGCCTCGGAGCAGTTCTTC	CASTSAPGLAASEQFF
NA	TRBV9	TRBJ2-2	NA	TGTGCCAGCAGCGCGAGCGGTCTAGCGTCCACCGGGGAGCTGTTTTTT	CASSASGLASTGELFF
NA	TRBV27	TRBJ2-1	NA	TGTGCCAGCAGTTTATTGAGTGGCAATGAGCAGTTCTTC	CASSLLSGNEQFF
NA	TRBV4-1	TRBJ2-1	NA	TGCGCCAGCAGTTTAGAGGGGAGTGAGCAGTTCTTC	CASSLEGSEQFF